This T cell receptor beta chain was profiled in a study of blood T cell repertoires in COVID-19. Study-wide background: COVID-19 samples collected from the United States, Italy and Spain covered acute and convalescent phases. The analysed material was cDNA or gDNA that came from T cells, B-cell-depleted T cells, or PBMCs.

Authors' data handling: For nucleated cells, counts were estimated from reference gene primer amplification. Libraries were prepared by immunoSEQ multiplex PCR; TCRdb keeps only in-frame clonotypes and omits some of them. V and J calls and clone size are given by that table; D and trimming were obtained from the DNA. The sample shows roughly 250,000 clones, around four fifths of them seen only once. This CDR3 region has 13 residues. V lost 5 bases to trimming and J lost 4 bases, with 6 bases between them. This rearrangement joins TRBV12-3 or TRBV12-4 to TRBJ1-6; D remains ambiguous. The sequencing input was peripheral blood. This TCR was recovered from a woman in her fifties or sixties with active or convalescent COVID-19. As DNA, the CDR3 is TGTGCCAGCAGTGATCGGTATAATTCACCCCTCCACTTT. It translates to CASSDRYNSPLHF.